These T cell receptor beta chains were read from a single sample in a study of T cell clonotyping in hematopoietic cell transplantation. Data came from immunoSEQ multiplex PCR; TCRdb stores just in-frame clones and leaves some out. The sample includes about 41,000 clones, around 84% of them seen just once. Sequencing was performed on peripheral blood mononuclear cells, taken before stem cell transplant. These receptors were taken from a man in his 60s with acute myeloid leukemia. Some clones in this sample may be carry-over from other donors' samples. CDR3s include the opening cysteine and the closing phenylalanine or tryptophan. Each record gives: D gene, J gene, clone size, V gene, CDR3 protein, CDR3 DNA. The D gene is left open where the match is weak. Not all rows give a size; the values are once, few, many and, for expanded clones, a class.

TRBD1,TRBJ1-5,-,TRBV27,CASRTGSNQPQHF,TGTGCCAGTCGGACAGGTAGCAATCAGCCCCAGCATTTT
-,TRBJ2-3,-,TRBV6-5,CASSYLSTDTQYF,TGTGCCAGCAGTTACCTCAGCACAGATACGCAGTATTTT
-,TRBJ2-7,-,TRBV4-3,CASSQDSLSYEQYF,TGCGCCAGCAGCCAAGATTCCTTATCCTACGAGCAGTACTTC
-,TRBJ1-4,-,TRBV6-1,CASSDQTGGNEKLFF,TGTGCCAGCAGTGATCAGACGGGCGGGAATGAAAAACTGTTTTTT
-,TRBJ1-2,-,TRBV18,CASSPSGGYGYTF,TGTGCCAGCTCACCTTCCGGGGGCTATGGCTACACCTTC
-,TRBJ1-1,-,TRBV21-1,CASSSRPRDTEAFF,TGTGCCAGCAGCAGCAGGCCCCGGGACACTGAAGCTTTCTTT
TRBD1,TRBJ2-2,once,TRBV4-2,CASSQARGTGELFF,TGTGCCAGCAGCCAAGCCAGGGGGACCGGGGAGCTGTTTTTT
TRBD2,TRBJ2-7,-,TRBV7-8,CASSLARRLAGRSYEQYF,TGTGCCAGCAGCTTAGCGAGGAGACTAGCGGGGAGATCCTACGAGCAGTACTTC
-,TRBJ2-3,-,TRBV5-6,CASSLAAGKVQYF,TGTGCCAGCAGCTTGGCCGCAGGGAAAGTTCAGTATTTT
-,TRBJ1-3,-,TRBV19,CASSITTGGTGNTIYF,TGTGCCAGTAGTATCACCACGGGAGGGACTGGAAACACCATATATTTT
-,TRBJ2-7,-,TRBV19,CASSTPGTDEQYF,TGTGCCAGTAGTACCCCGGGAACAGACGAGCAGTACTTC
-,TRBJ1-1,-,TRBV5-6,CASSLNSLNTEAFF,TGTGCCAGCAGCTTGAACAGCTTGAACACTGAAGCTTTCTTT
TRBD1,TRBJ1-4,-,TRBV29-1,CSVGTGREKLFF,TGCAGCGTTGGGACAGGGCGTGAAAAACTGTTTTTT
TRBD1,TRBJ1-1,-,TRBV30,CAWSLQGVAFF,TGTGCCTGGAGTCTCCAGGGGGTAGCTTTCTTT
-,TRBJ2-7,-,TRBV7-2,CASSSFTTYEQYF,TGTGCCAGCAGCTCCTTCACGACCTACGAGCAGTACTTC
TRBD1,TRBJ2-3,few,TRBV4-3,CASSHDRGTDTQYF,TGCGCCAGCAGCCATGACAGGGGCACAGATACGCAGTATTTT
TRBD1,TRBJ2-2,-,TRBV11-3,CASSSRQGRAGELFF,TGTGCCAGCAGCTCGCGACAGGGCAGGGCCGGGGAGCTGTTTTTT
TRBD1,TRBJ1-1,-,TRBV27,CASSLYGTGGGNTEAFF,TGTGCCAGCAGTTTATACGGGACAGGGGGAGGGAACACTGAAGCTTTCTTT
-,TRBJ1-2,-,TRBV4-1,CASSHLTGSSYGYTF,TGCGCCAGCAGCCACTTGACAGGCTCTAGCTATGGCTACACCTTC
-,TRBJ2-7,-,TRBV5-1,CASSLSGEGYEQYF,TGCGCCAGCAGCTTGTCAGGGGAAGGGTACGAGCAGTACTTC
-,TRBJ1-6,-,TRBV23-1,CASSQSKAVYNSPLHF,TGCGCCAGCAGTCAATCCAAGGCGGTGTATAATTCACCCCTCCACTTT
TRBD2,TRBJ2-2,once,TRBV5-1,CASSSESSGGRGGELFF,TGCGCCAGCAGCTCGGAATCTAGCGGGGGGCGTGGCGGGGAGCTGTTTTTT
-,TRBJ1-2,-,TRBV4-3,CASSQDSGALYGYTF,TGCGCCAGCAGCCAGGATTCAGGGGCACTCTATGGCTACACCTTC
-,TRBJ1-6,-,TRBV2,CASSEEGQLTSPLHF,TGTGCCAGCAGTGAAGAGGGGCAGCTTACCTCACCCCTCCACTTT
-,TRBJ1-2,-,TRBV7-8,CASSLARSKANYGYTF,TGTGCCAGCAGCTTAGCGCGGTCTAAAGCTAACTATGGCTACACCTTC
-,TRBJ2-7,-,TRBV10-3,CAISDMVAYEQYF,TGTGCCATCAGTGATATGGTAGCCTACGAGCAGTACTTC